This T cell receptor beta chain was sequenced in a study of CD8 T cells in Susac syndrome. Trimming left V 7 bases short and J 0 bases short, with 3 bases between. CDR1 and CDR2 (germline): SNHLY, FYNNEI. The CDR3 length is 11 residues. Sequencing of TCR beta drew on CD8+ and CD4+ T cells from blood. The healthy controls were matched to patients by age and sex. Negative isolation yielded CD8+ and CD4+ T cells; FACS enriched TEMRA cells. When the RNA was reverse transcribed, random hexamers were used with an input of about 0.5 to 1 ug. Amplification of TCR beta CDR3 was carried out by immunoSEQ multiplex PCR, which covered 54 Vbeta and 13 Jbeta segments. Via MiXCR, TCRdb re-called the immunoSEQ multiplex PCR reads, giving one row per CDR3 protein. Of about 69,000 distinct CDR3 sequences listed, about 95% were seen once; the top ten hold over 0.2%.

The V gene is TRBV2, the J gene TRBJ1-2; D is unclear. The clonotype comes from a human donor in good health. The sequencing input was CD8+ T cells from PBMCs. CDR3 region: CASTANYGYTF. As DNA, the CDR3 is TGTGCCAGCACCGCTAACTATGGCTACACCTTC.